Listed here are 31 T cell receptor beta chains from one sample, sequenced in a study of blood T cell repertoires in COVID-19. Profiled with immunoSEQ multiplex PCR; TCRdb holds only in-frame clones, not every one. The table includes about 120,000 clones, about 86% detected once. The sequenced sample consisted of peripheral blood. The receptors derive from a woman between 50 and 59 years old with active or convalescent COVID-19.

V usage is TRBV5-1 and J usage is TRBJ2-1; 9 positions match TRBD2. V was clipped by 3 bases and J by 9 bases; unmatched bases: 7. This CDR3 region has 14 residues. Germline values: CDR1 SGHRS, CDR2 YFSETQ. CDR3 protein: CASSSGLASGEQFF. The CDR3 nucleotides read TGCGCCAGCAGCTCGGGACTAGCATCTGGTGAGCAGTTCTTC. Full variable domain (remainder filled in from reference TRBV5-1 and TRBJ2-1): KAGVTQTPRYLIKTRGQQVTLSCSPISGHRSVSWYQQTPGQGLQFLFEYFSETQRNKGNFPGRFSGRQFSNSRSEMNVSTLELGDSALYLCASSSGLASGEQFFGPGTRLTVL.

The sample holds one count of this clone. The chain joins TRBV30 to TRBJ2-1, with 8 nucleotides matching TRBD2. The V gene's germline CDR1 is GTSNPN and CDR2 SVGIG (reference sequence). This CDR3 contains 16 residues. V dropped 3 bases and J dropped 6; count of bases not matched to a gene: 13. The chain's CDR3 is CAWSQVSGSGVNEQFF. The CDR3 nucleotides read TGTGCCTGGAGCCAAGTGAGCGGGAGCGGGGTCAATGAGCAGTTCTTC.

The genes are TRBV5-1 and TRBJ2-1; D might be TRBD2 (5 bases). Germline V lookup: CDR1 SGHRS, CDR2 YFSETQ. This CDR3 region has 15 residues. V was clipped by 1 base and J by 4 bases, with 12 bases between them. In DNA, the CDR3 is TGCGCCAGCAGCTTGAGGGAGAACTGGTACAATGAGCAGTTCTTC. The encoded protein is CASSLRENWYNEQFF.

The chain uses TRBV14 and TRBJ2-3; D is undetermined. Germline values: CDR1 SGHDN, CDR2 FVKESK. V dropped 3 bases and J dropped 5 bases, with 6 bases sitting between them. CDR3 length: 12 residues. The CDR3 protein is CASSHTLDTQYF. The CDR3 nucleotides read TGTGCCAGCAGCCATACTCTAGATACGCAGTATTTT.

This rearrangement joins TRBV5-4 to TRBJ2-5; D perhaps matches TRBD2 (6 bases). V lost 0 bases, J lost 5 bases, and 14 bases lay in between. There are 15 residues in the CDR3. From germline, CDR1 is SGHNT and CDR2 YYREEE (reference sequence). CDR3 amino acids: CASSLAGEERETQYF. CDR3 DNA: TGTGCCAGCAGCTTGGCCGGGGAGGAGCGGGAGACCCAGTACTTC.

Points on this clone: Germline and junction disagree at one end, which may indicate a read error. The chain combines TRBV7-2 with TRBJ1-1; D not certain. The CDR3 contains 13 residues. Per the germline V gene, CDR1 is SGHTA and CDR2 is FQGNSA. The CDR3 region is CASSLARAPPKDF. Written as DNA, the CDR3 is TGTGCCAGCAGCTTAGCGAGGGCTCCTCCTAAGGACTTT. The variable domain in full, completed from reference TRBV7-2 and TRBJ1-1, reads GAGVSQSPSNKVTEKGKDVELRCDPISGHTALYWYRQSLGQGLEFLIYFQGNSAPDKSGLPSDRFSAERTGGSVSTLTIQRTQQEDSAVYLCASSLARAPPKDFGQGTRLTVV.

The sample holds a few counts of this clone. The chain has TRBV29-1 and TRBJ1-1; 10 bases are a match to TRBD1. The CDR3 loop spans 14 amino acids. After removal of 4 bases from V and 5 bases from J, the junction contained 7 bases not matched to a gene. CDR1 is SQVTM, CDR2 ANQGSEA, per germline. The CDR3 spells CSVGKGQGGTEAFF. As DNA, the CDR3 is TGCAGCGTTGGAAAAGGACAGGGGGGGACTGAAGCTTTCTTT.

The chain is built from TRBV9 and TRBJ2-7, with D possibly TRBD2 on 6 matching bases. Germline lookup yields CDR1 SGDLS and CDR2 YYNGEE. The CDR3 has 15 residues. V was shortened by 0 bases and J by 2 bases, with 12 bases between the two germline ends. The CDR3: CASSVGGGVTYEQYF. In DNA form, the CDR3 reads TGTGCCAGCAGCGTAGGCGGAGGGGTGACCTACGAGCAGTACTTC.

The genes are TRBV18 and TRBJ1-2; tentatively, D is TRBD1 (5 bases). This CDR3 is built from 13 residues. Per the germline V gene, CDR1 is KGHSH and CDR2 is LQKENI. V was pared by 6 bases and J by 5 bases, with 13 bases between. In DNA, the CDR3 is TGTGCCAGCTCGGTAACGACAGATTATGGCTACACCTTC. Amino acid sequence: CASSVTTDYGYTF.

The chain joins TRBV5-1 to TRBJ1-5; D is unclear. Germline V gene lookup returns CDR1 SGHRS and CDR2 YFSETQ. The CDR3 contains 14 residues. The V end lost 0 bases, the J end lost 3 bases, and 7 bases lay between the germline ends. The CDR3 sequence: CASSLGGPNQPQHF. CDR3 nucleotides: TGCGCCAGCAGCTTGGGAGGGCCCAATCAGCCCCAGCATTTT.

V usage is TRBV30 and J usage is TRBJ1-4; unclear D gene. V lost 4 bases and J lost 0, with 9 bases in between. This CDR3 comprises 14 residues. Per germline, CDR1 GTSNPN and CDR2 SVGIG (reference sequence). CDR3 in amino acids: CAWNLGATNEKLFF. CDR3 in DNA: TGTGCCTGGAATCTCGGGGCAACTAATGAAAAACTGTTTTTT.

Here the CDR3 DNA reads TGTGCCAGCGGCCCCGCTAGCGGGAACTACGAGCAGTACTTC. Encoded protein: CASGPASGNYEQYF. This chain connects TRBV2 to TRBJ2-7; 9 bases fit TRBD2. Per germline, CDR1 SNHLY and CDR2 FYNNEI. The V and J ends lost 8 bases and 3 bases, in that order; junction bases with no gene match: 8. CDR3 length equals 14 residues. Full variable domain (outside the CDR3, taken from reference TRBV2 and TRBJ2-7): EPEVTQTPSHQVTQMGQEVILRCVPISNHLYFYWYRQILGQKVEFLVSFYNNEISEKSEIFDDQFSVERPDGSNFTLKIRSTKLEDSAMYFCASGPASGNYEQYFGPGTRLTVT.

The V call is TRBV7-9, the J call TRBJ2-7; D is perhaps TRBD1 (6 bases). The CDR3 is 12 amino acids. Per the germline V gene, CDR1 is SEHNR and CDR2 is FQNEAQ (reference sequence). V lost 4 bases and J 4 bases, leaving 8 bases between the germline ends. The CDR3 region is CASSSGTYEQYF. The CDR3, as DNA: TGTGCCAGCAGCTCAGGGACATACGAGCAGTACTTC.

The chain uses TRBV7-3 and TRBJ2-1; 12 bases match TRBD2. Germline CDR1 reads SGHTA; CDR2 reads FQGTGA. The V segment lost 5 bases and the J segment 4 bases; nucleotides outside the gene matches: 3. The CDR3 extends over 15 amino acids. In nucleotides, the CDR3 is TGTGCCAGCAGCCCCGGGACTAGCGGGTACAATGAGCAGTTCTTC. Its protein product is CASSPGTSGYNEQFF.

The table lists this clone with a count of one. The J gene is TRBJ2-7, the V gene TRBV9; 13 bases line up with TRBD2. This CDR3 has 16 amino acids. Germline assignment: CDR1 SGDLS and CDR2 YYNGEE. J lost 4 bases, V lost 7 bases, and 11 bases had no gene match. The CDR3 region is CASGRTSGSNRYEQYF. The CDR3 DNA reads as TGTGCCAGCGGACGGACTAGCGGGAGTAATAGGTACGAGCAGTACTTC.

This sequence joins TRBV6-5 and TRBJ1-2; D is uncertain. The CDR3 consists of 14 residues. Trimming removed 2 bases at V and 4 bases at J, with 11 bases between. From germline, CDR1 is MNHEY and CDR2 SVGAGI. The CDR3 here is CASSYGRVGYGYTF. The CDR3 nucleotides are TGTGCCAGCAGTTACGGGAGGGTGGGCTATGGCTACACCTTC.

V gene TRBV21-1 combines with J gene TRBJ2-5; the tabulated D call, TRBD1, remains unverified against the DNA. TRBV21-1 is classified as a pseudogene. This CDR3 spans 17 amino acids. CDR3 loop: CASTLERGTDPSETQYF. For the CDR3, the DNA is TGTGCCAGCACCCTAGAAAGGGGGACAGATCCTTCGGAGACCCAGTACTTC.

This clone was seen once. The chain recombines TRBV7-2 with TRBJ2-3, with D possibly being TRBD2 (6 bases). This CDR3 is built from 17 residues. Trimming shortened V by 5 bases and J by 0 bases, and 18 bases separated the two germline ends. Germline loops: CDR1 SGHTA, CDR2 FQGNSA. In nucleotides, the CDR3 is TGTGCCAGCAGCCCCGAGAGGGCGGGACCTAGCACAGATACGCAGTATTTT. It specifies CASSPERAGPSTDTQYF.

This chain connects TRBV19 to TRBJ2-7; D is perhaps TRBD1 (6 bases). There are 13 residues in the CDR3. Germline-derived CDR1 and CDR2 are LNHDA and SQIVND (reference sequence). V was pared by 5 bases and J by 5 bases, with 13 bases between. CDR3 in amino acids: CASSFSRTDEQYF. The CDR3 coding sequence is TGTGCCAGTAGTTTCTCTCGGACAGACGAGCAGTACTTC.

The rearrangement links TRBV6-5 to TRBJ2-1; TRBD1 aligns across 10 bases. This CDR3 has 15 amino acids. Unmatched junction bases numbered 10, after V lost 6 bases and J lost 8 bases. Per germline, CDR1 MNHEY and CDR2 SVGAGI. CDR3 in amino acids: CASRPRQGAGDEQFF. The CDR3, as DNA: TGTGCCAGCAGGCCAAGACAGGGGGCCGGCGATGAGCAGTTCTTC.

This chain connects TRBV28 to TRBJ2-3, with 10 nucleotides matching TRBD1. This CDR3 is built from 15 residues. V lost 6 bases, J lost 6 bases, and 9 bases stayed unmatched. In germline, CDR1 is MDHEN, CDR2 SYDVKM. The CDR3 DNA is TGTGCCAGCAGAACGCCGGGACAGGGGTTGGATACGCAGTATTTT. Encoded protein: CASRTPGQGLDTQYF.

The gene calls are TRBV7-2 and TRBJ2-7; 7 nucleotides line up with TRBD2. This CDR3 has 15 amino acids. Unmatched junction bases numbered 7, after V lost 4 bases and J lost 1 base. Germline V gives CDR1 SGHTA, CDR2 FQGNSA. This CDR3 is CASSSSTGGSYEQYF. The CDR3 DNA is TGTGCCAGCAGCTCTTCGACGGGAGGATCCTACGAGCAGTACTTC.

DNA of the CDR3: TGTGCCAGCAGCTTAGCCACAGGGTACCGTAATGAAAAACTGTTTTTT. Translated: CASSLATGYRNEKLFF. The chain recombines TRBV7-9 with TRBJ1-4; tentatively, D is TRBD1 (6 bases). This CDR3 has 16 amino acids. V was trimmed by 0 bases and J by 4 bases, leaving 12 bases between them. Germline-derived CDR1 and CDR2 are SEHNR and FQNEAQ (reference sequence).

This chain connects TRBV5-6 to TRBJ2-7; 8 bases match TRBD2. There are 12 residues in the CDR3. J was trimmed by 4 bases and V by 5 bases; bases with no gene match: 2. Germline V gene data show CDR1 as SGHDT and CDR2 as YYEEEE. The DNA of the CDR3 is TGTGCCAGCAGTTCTAGCGGGTACGAGCAGTACTTC. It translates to CASSSSGYEQYF. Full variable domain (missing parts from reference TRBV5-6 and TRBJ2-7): DAGVTQSPTHLIKTRGQQVTLRCSPKSGHDTVSWYQQALGQGPQFIFQYYEEEERQRGNFPDRFSGHQFPNYSSELNVNALLLGDSALYLCASSSSGYEQYFGPGTRLTVT.

The CDR3 coding sequence is TGCGCCAGCAGCTCAACTAGCGGGAGCTACGAGCAGTACTTC. Its translation: CASSSTSGSYEQYF. This chain joins TRBV5-1 and TRBJ2-7; 11 bases are shared with TRBD2. The CDR3 length is 14 residues. V gave up 3 bases and J gave up 3 bases; unmatched junction bases: 2. Germline V CDR1 and CDR2: SGHRS, YFSETQ. Full variable domain (missing parts from reference TRBV5-1 and TRBJ2-7): KAGVTQTPRYLIKTRGQQVTLSCSPISGHRSVSWYQQTPGQGLQFLFEYFSETQRNKGNFPGRFSGRQFSNSRSEMNVSTLELGDSALYLCASSSTSGSYEQYFGPGTRLTVT.

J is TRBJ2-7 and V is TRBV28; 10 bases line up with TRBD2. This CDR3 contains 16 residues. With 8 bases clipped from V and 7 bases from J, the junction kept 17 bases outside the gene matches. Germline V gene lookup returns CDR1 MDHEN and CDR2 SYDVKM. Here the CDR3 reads CASPPPGLAVLREQYF. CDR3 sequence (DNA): TGTGCCAGCCCGCCCCCCGGACTAGCGGTTTTAAGGGAGCAGTACTTC.

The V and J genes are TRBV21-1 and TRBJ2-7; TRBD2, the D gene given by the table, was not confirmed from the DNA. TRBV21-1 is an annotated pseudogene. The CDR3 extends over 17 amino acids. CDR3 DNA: TGTGCCAGCAGCAAGCTAGGGCGGGAGTGGCCCAGGAGCGAGCAGTACTTC. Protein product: CASSKLGREWPRSEQYF.

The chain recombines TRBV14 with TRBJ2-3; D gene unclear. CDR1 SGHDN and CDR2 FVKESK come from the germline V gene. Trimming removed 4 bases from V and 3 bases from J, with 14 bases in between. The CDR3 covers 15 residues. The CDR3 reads CASSPKPGRTDTQYF. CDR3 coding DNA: TGTGCCAGCAGCCCCAAGCCAGGTCGGACAGATACGCAGTATTTT. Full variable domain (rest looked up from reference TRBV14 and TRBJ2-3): EAGVTQFPSHSVIEKGQTVTLRCDPISGHDNLYWYRRVMGKEIKFLLHFVKESKQDESGMPNNRFLAERTGGTYSTLKVQPAELEDSGVYFCASSPKPGRTDTQYFGPGTRLTVL.

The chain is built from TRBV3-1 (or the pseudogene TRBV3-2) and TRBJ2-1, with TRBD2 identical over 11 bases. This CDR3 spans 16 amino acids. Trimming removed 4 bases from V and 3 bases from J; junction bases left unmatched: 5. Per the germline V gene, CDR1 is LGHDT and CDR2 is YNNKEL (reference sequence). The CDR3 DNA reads TGTGCCAGCAGCCGACAGACTAGCGGGAACTACAATGAGCAGTTCTTC. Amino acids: CASSRQTSGNYNEQFF.

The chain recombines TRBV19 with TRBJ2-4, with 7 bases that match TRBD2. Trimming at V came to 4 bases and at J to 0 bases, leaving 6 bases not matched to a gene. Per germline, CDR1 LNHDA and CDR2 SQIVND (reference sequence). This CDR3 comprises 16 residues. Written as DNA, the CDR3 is TGTGCCAGTAGTAAAGGGGAGGGTTCAGCCAAAAACATTCAGTACTTC. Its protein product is CASSKGEGSAKNIQYF.

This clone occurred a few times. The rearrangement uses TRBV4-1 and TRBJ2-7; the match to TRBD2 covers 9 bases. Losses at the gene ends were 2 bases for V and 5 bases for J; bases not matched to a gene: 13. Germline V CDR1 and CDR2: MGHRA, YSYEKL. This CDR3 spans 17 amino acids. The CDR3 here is CASSQSQGGLAGDEQYF. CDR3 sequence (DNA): TGCGCCAGCAGCCAATCCCAGGGGGGCTTAGCGGGAGACGAGCAGTACTTC.